These 3 T cell receptor beta chains were all obtained from the same sample, sequenced in a study of blood T cell repertoires in COVID-19. Here immunoSEQ multiplex PCR was the method, and the copy in TCRdb shows in-frame clones only, minus some. The table lists more than 110,000 clones, about 87% of them singletons. The sample consisted of peripheral blood. The receptors come from a woman aged 35 to 49 with acute or convalescent COVID-19.

This clone occurred a few times. This chain connects TRBV2 to TRBJ2-4, with D tentatively TRBD1 (6 bases). Germline V gene sequence: CDR1 SNHLY, CDR2 FYNNEI. This CDR3 is built from 11 residues. The germline V and J ends were trimmed by 6 bases and 14 bases, with 14 bases remaining between them. In nucleotides, the CDR3 is TGTGCCAGCAGGAACGCAGGGGTGAAGTACTTC. Encoded protein: CASRNAGVKYF.

J is TRBJ1-1 and V is TRBV5-6; 7 nucleotides agree with TRBD1. The length of the CDR3 is 16 residues. CDR1 is SGHDT and CDR2 is YYEEEE in the germline V gene. V lost 6 bases to trimming and J lost 10 bases; unmatched junction nucleotides: 21. CDR3 protein: CASTVGGGVGFYPAFF. For the CDR3, the DNA is TGTGCCAGCACGGTTGGAGGGGGCGTCGGGTTTTATCCAGCTTTCTTT.

This chain connects TRBV7-9 to TRBJ2-7; the D is unclear. The CDR3 totals 13 residues. The germline V and J ends were trimmed by 3 bases and 1 base, with 7 bases remaining between them. Germline lookup yields CDR1 SEHNR and CDR2 FQNEAQ (reference sequence). The CDR3 is CASSFTDSYEQYF. The CDR3 coding sequence is TGTGCCAGCAGCTTCACTGATTCCTACGAGCAGTACTTC.